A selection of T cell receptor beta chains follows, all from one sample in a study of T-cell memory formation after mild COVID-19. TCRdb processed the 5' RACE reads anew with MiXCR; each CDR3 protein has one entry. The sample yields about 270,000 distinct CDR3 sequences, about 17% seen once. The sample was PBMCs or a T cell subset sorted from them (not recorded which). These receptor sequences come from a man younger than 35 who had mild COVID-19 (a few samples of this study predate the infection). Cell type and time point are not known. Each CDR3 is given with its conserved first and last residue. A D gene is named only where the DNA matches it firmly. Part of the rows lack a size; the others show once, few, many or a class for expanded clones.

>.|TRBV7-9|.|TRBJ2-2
CASRRSGELFF
TGTGCCAGCCGAAGGAGCGGGGAGCTGTTTTTT
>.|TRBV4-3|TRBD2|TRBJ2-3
CASSPLAGALTDTQYF
TGCGCCAGCAGCCCCCTAGCGGGGGCCCTCACAGATACGCAGTATTTT
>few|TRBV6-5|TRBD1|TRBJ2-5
CASSYLSDRVGETQYF
TGTGCCAGCAGTTACTTATCCGACAGGGTAGGGGAGACCCAGTACTTC
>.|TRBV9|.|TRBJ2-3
CASSEDGSTDTQYF
TGTGCCAGCAGCGAGGACGGTAGCACAGATACGCAGTATTTT
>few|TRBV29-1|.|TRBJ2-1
CSVEDRYIHEQFF
TGCAGCGTTGAAGATCGATACATCCATGAGCAGTTCTTC
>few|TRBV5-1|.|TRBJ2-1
CASSLVQSSYNEQFF
TGCGCCAGCAGCTTGGTACAGAGCTCCTACAATGAGCAGTTCTTC
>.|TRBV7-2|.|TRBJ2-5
CASSYQAGRETQYF
TGTGCCAGCAGCTATCAGGCGGGAAGGGAGACCCAGTACTTC
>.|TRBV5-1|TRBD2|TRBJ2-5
CASSLAPAGGQETQYF
TGCGCCAGCAGCTTGGCCCCCGCGGGGGGGCAAGAGACCCAGTACTTC
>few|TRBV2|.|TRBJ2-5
CASITVDGFRETQYF
TGTGCCAGCATCACCGTTGACGGGTTTAGGGAGACCCAGTACTTC
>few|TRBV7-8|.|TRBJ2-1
CASGNDGTLGNEQFF
TGTGCCAGCGGCAACGACGGGACCCTCGGGAATGAGCAGTTCTTC
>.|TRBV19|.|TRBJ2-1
CASSIGGRGFF
TGTGCCAGTAGTATAGGGGGACGAGGGTTCTTC
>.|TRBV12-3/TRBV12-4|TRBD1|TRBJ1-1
CASSRPRQGVGNTEAFF
TGTGCCAGCAGTCGACCACGACAGGGGGTCGGGAACACTGAAGCTTTCTTT
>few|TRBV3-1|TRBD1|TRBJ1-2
CASSLLPRDRTVGYTF
TGTGCCAGCAGCCTACTTCCCCGGGACAGGACGGTTGGCTACACCTTC
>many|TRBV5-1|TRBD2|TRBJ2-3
CASSSRTSDTQYF
TGCGCCAGCAGCTCCAGGACTAGCGATACGCAGTATTTT
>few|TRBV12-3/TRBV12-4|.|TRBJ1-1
CASSGQSVNTEAFF
TGTGCCAGCAGCGGACAGTCAGTGAACACTGAAGCTTTCTTT
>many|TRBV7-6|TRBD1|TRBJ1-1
CASSLYDRGMNTEAFF
TGTGCCAGCAGCTTATATGACAGGGGGATGAACACTGAAGCTTTCTTT
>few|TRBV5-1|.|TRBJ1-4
CASSLVFRGEFEKLFF
TGCGCCAGCAGCTTGGTTTTCCGGGGCGAGTTTGAAAAACTGTTTTTT
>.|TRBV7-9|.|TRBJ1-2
CASSPGQSSSDGYTF
TGTGCCAGCAGCCCAGGACAGTCCTCCTCCGATGGCTACACCTTC
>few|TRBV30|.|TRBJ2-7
CAFRVPGLSGF
TGTGCCTTCCGAGTTCCGGGACTTTCTGGTTTC
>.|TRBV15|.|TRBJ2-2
CATSTRRGTGELFF
TGTGCCACCAGCACCCGGCGAGGCACCGGGGAGCTGTTTTTT
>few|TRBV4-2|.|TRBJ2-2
CASSQVQGTNTGELFF
TGTGCCAGCAGCCAAGTCCAAGGGACGAACACCGGGGAGCTGTTTTTT
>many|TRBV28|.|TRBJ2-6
CASSLLGVTGANVLTF
TGTGCCAGCAGTTTATTAGGTGTTACTGGGGCCAACGTCCTGACTTTC
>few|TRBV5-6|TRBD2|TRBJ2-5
CASSAVERDFRETQYF
TGTGCCAGCAGCGCGGTGGAGCGGGACTTCAGAGAGACCCAGTACTTC
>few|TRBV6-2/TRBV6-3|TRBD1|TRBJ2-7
CASRRTGSSYEQYF
TGTGCCAGCAGGAGGACAGGAAGCTCCTACGAGCAGTACTTC
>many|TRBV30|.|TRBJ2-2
CAWSVGRERSHTGELFF
TGTGCCTGGAGTGTCGGCAGGGAGAGGTCACACACCGGGGAGCTGTTTTTT
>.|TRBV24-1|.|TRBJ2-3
CATSERSGPGTDTQYF
TGTGCCACCAGTGAACGGAGCGGTCCCGGCACAGATACGCAGTATTTT
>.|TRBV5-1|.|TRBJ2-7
CASSLGGPTSYEQYF
TGCGCCAGCAGCTTGGGAGGACCGACCTCCTACGAGCAGTACTTC
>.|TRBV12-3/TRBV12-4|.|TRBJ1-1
CASSFFRGTEAFF
TGTGCCAGCAGTTTTTTCCGGGGCACTGAAGCTTTCTTT
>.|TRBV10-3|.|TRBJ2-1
CAISDLLSARTQRGINEQFF
TGTGCCATCAGTGATCTTTTATCGGCCCGGACGCAAAGGGGAATCAATGAGCAGTTCTTC
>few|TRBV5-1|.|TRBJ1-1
CASSLRGGQTEAFF
TGCGCCAGCAGCTTAAGGGGGGGACAAACTGAAGCTTTCTTT
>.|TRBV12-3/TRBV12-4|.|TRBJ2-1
CASSFGTIFYNEQFF
TGTGCCAGCAGCTTCGGGACAATTTTCTACAATGAGCAGTTCTTC
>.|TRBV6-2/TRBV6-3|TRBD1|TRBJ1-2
CASRLRDRGYGYTF
TGTGCCAGCAGACTCCGGGACAGGGGTTATGGCTACACCTTC
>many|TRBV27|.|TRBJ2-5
CASSLGPGETQYF
TGTGCCAGCAGTTTGGGGCCGGGAGAGACCCAGTACTTC
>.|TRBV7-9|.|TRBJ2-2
CASSGQLSGELFF
TGTGCCAGCAGCGGCCAGCTTTCCGGGGAGCTGTTTTTT
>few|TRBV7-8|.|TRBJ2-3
CASLRGAGRTDTQYF
TGTGCCAGCCTTAGGGGGGCGGGACGCACAGATACGCAGTATTTT
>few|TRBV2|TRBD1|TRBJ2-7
CASSDRGWAYEQYF
TGTGCCAGCAGCGACAGGGGTTGGGCCTACGAGCAGTACTTC
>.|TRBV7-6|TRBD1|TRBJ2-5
CASTRQGKETQYF
TGTGCCAGCACCCGACAGGGAAAAGAGACCCAGTACTTC
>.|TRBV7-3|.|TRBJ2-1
CASSLGGGFNEQFF
TGTGCCAGCAGCTTAGGGGGGGGCTTCAATGAGCAGTTCTTC
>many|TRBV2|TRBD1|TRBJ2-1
CASTPDRGDEQFF
TGTGCCAGCACTCCGGACAGGGGAGATGAGCAGTTCTTC
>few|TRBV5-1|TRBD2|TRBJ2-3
CASSLGSSGLNTDTQYF
TGCGCCAGCAGCTTGGGCTCTAGCGGACTGAACACAGATACGCAGTATTTT
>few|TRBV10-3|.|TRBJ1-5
CAISESGANNQPQHF
TGTGCCATCAGTGAGTCAGGAGCTAACAATCAGCCCCAGCATTTT
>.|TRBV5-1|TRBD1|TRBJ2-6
CASSLASYWGQASGANVLTF
TGCGCCAGCAGCTTGGCGTCATATTGGGGACAGGCCTCTGGGGCCAACGTCCTGACTTTC
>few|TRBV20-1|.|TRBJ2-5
CSARDRRDGQETQYF
TGCAGTGCTAGAGACCGCCGGGACGGCCAAGAGACCCAGTACTTC
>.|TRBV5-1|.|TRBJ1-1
CASSFRLEAFF
TGCGCCAGCAGCTTTCGGCTCGAAGCTTTCTTT
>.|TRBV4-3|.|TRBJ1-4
CASSQDTAGNEKLFF
TGCGCCAGCAGCCAAGATACGGCAGGGAATGAAAAACTGTTTTTT